This T cell receptor (beta chain) was sequenced in a study of cytomegalovirus exposure and HLA in healthy donors. Study outcomes and limitations: In a later analysis, donors in an Asian-associated ancestry cluster reportedly had fewer N-insertions in productive TCRs than the cohort mean.

The PCR was carried out with 60 Vbeta primers and 13 Jbeta primers. In the original processing: Later, an analysis found 65 million to 85 million unique TCR beta chains, and 8.5 million to 14 million of these were shared. Only in-frame clones appear in the TCRdb table, and some are missing; sequencing was by immunoSEQ multiplex PCR. V and J calls and clone size are those listed in that table; D and trimming were worked out from the DNA. The sample holds roughly 120,000 clones, approximately 80% seen once. To note about this clone: What it recognizes is unknown.

CDR1 is SGHNT, CDR2 YYREEE, per germline (reference sequence). Trimming pared 3 bases from V and 0 bases from J, leaving 18 bases between. This CDR3 comprises 18 residues. The V gene is TRBV5-4, the J gene TRBJ2-2; D possibly corresponds to TRBD2 (5 bases). Sequenced material: PBMCs. This TCR was recovered from a man over 45 in good health and CMV-seronegative. CDR3 bases: TGTGCCAGCAGCTCCCCGGACGCCCCGCGGGCGAACACCGGGGAGCTGTTTTTT. Translated, it gives CASSSPDAPRANTGELFF.